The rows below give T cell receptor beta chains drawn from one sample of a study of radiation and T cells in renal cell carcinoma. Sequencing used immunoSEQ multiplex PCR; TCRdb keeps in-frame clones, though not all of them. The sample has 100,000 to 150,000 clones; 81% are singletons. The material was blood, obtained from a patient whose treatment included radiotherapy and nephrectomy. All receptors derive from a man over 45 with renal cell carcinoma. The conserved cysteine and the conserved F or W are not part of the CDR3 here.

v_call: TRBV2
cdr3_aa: ASSRRGPTDTQY

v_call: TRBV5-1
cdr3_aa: ASSFIPSARDTQY

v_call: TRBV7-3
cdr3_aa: ASSPTVNKDTQY

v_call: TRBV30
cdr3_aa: AWRHGTGYHEQY

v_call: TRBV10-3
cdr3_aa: AISETGGLNTIY

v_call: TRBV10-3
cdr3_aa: AISPRGVNTEAF

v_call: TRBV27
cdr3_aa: ASRTGADTQY

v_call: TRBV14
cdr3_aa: ASSQANRAWDLTEQY

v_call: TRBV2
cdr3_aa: ASRATASNTEAF

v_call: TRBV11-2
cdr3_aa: ASSQDTNTEAF

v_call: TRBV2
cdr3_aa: ASGFGSGANVLT

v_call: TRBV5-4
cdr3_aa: ASRIQEDNEQF

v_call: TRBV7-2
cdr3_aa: ASSLAGHNEQF

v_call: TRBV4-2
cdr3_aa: ASSQGGTSGGPVYEQF

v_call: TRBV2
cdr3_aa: ASSEGPYQPQH

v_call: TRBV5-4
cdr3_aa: ASSPGGTQNTGELF

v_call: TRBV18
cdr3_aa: ASSPAGVAYNEQF

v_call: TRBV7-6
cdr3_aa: ASSPGQGDQPQH

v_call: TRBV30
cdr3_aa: AWSKEVENSPLH

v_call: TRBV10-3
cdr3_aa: AIRNPRQGVYGYT

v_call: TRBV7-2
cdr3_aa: ASSSMDRALREQY

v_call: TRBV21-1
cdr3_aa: ASSKKGTGGPSGNTIY

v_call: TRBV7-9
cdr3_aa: ASSLGGQNYGYT

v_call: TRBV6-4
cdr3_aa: ASSDSGGSPGRSYEQY

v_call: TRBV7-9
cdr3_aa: ASSLGRGGSTKNIQY

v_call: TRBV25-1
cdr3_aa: ASSEYISEGYQETQY

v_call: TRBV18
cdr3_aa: ASSPIVSGYTGELF

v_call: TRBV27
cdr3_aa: ASSMRLAVDTQY

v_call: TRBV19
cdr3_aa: ASTEGWGTDTQY

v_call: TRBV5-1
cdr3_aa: ASSLVGAGDNQETQY

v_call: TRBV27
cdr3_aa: ASSLGVFTDTQY

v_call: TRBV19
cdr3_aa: ASSIQRKETQY

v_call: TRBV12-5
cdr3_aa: ASGPPRRVYTGELF

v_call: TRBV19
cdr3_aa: ASSIPAVGAPNEKLF

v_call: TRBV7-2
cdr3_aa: ASSRSTDTYEQY

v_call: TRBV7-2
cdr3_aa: ASSFGSKETQY

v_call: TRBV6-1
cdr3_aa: ASTGRSYNSPLH

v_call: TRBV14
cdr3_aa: ASSLMPPGWDRSGANVLT

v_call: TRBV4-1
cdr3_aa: ASSQDTATQELF

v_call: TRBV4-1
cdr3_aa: ASSQAGRMSSGANVLT

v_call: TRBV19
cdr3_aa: ASSSYMNTEAF

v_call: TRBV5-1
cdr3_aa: ASSLVAGANYGYT

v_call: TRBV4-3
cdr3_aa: ASSQESGQSYEQY

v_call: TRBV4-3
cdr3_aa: ASSQGVSSYNEQF

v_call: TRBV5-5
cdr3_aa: ASSPTGKNQPQH

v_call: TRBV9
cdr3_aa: ASSLLGTPTYEQY

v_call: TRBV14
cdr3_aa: ASSQGLGPPQATYQETQY

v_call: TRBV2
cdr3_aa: ASRPGYSSYNEQF

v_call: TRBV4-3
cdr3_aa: ASSHERMGWDSPLH

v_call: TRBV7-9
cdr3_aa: ASSFDRRAGETEAF

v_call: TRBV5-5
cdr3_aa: ASSLDYSSGNTIY

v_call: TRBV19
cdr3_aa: ASSPRAQQGSYEQY

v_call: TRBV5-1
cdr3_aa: ASSPSGTQETQY

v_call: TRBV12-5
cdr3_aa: ASSRERYGYT